What follows are 27 T cell receptor beta chains derived from one specimen sequenced in a study of neurological immune-mediated disorders. TCRdb reanalysed the 5' RACE reads using MiXCR and keeps one entry per CDR3 protein. This sample has about 55,000 distinct CDR3 sequences, with less than 5% found just once. Sequencing was carried out using PBMCs. Every receptor here comes from a man aged 50-60 years with multiple sclerosis.

This clonotype has a handful of counts. This chain connects TRBV28 to TRBJ2-2; D may be TRBD2 (6 bases). From germline, CDR1 is MDHEN and CDR2 SYDVKM. V was pared by 5 bases and J by 4 bases, with 20 bases between. The CDR3 has 17 amino acids. As DNA, the CDR3 is TGTGCCAGCAGTCCACTCTTCGGAGGGCAGGGCACCGGGGAGCTGTTTTTT. Its protein is CASSPLFGGQGTGELFF.

This clonotype appeared many times. The chain links TRBV7-3 to TRBJ2-5; maybe TRBD1 (5 bases). Germline values: CDR1 SGHTA, CDR2 FQGTGA. The V end was cut by 0 bases, the J end by 1 base, with 9 bases between. The CDR3 has 15 amino acids. The CDR3 DNA reads TGTGCCAGCAGCTTAACAGGGGCGTCCCAAGAGACCCAGTACTTC. Its translation: CASSLTGASQETQYF.

This clonotype was seen ten or more times. This chain links TRBV7-9 with TRBJ1-2; D gene unclear. The CDR3 totals 14 residues. Germline V lookup: CDR1 SEHNR, CDR2 FQNEAQ (reference sequence). Trimming took off 1 base at V and 0 bases at J, with 6 bases between the two ends. The CDR3, as DNA: TGTGCCAGCAGCTTAGATGGGGCTAACTATGGCTACACCTTC. It translates to CASSLDGANYGYTF.

This clonotype was observed a few times. The chain couples TRBV5-1 to TRBJ2-3, with D unresolved. V was trimmed by 6 bases and J by 2 bases, leaving 7 bases between them. CDR1 SGHRS and CDR2 YFSETQ come from the germline V gene. This CDR3 comprises 12 residues. The DNA for the CDR3 is TGCGCCAGCAAGTTTAACACAGATACGCAGTATTTT. This gives the protein CASKFNTDTQYF.

This clonotype was seen many times. The V call is TRBV5-1, the J call TRBJ2-5; no firm D call. The CDR3 spans 11 residues. Germline loops: CDR1 SGHRS, CDR2 YFSETQ. Between the trimmed V and J ends, which lost 5 bases and 3 bases, there was a span of 5 bases. Here the CDR3 reads CASRGEETQYF. CDR3 nucleotides: TGCGCCAGCAGGGGCGAAGAGACCCAGTACTTC.

This clonotype was counted many times. The J gene is TRBJ2-5, the V gene TRBV28; 7 nucleotides match TRBD1. The CDR3 has 14 residues. Germline V gene sequence: CDR1 MDHEN, CDR2 SYDVKM. V was pared by 3 bases and J by 7 bases, with 8 bases of the junction left unmatched. The CDR3 sequence is CASSFGTAWGTQYF. CDR3 sequence (DNA): TGTGCCAGCAGTTTCGGGACAGCTTGGGGGACCCAGTACTTC. Variable domain in full (rest from reference TRBV28 and TRBJ2-5): DVKVTQSSRYLVKRTGEKVFLECVQDMDHENMFWYRQDPGLGLRLIYFSYDVKMKEKGDIPEGYSVSREKKERFSLILESASTNQTSMYLCASSFGTAWGTQYFGPGTRLLVL.

This clonotype was found a few times. The genes are TRBV20-1 and TRBJ2-5; 10 bases match TRBD2. Germline CDR1 DFQATT, CDR2 SNEGSKA (reference sequence). V lost 2 bases, J lost 5 bases, and 8 bases stayed unmatched. The CDR3 contains 15 residues. The CDR3 loop is CSARFERGGLETQYF. In DNA, the CDR3 is TGCAGTGCTAGATTCGAGCGGGGGGGCCTGGAGACCCAGTACTTC.

The table lists this clonotype with many counts. The rearrangement links TRBV2 to TRBJ2-3; TRBD1 is a possible D gene (5 bases). V was trimmed by 4 bases and J by 2 bases, leaving 10 bases between them. The CDR3 has 14 residues. Looked up from germline, CDR1 is SNHLY and CDR2 is FYNNEI. The CDR3 reads CASSGLTVTDTQYF. CDR3 DNA: TGTGCCAGCAGTGGGTTGACAGTCACAGATACGCAGTATTTT. The variable domain in full, with the rest retrieved from reference TRBV2 and TRBJ2-3, is EPEVTQTPSHQVTQMGQEVILRCVPISNHLYFYWYRQILGQKVEFLVSFYNNEISEKSEIFDDQFSVERPDGSNFTLKIRSTKLEDSAMYFCASSGLTVTDTQYFGPGTRLTVL.

Ten or more counts support this clonotype. The chain uses TRBV5-1 and TRBJ1-5; D ambiguous. V gave up 3 bases and J gave up 5 bases, with 12 bases separating them. This CDR3 has 14 amino acids. Per the germline V gene, CDR1 is SGHRS and CDR2 is YFSETQ. The CDR3 sequence: CASSYDNSDQPQHF. The DNA of the CDR3 is TGCGCCAGCAGCTATGACAACTCCGATCAGCCCCAGCATTTT.

This chain joins TRBV18 and TRBJ2-3, with a weak D call TRBD2 (5 bases). The V and J ends lost 3 bases and 6 bases respectively, with 7 bases between them. Germline CDR1 is KGHSH and CDR2 is LQKENI. CDR3 length: 12 residues. CDR3 sequence (DNA): TGTGCCAGCTCACCGCGGGCTGATACGCAGTATTTT. This sequence encodes CASSPRADTQYF.

This clonotype was counted at least ten times. The chain couples TRBV12-3 or TRBV12-4 to TRBJ1-1, with D possibly matching TRBD1 (5 bases). CDR3 size: 14 residues. V gave up 3 bases and J gave up 4 bases, with 12 bases separating them. The CDR3 sequence is CASSFRGQGTEAFF. The CDR3 DNA reads as TGTGCCAGCAGTTTTCGGGGTCAGGGCACTGAAGCTTTCTTT.

This clonotype has ten or more counts. The chain employs TRBV20-1 and TRBJ2-1; no definite D call. CDR3 length: 10 residues. Trimming cost V 0 bases and J 8 bases, with 2 bases left between them. Germline V CDR1 and CDR2: DFQATT, SNEGSKA (reference sequence). The CDR3 DNA follows: TGCAGTGCTAGAGATGATGAGCAGTTCTTC. Its protein is CSARDDEQFF.

This clonotype has a count of ten or more. This rearrangement joins TRBV20-1 to TRBJ2-5; TRBD2 matches 10 bases. Germline CDR1 DFQATT, CDR2 SNEGSKA (reference sequence). The CDR3 loop spans 15 amino acids. The ends lost 3 bases at V and 7 bases at J; junction bases unmatched: 11. CDR3 protein: CSASLAGDPSVTQYF. The DNA for the CDR3 is TGCAGTGCTAGCCTAGCGGGGGACCCGTCGGTGACCCAGTACTTC.

The sample holds many counts of this clonotype. An end of the junction differs from the germline gene, which may be a read error. V and J are TRBV5-1 and TRBJ1-5; weak D call: TRBD1 (5 bases). Germline V CDR1 and CDR2: SGHRS, YFSETQ. The CDR3 loop spans 14 amino acids. The CDR3 protein is CASSLGQGSQPQNF. The DNA of the CDR3 is TGCGCCAGCAGCTTGGGGCAGGGAAGTCAGCCCCAGAATTTT.

This clonotype was counted at least ten times. The chain employs TRBV29-1 and TRBJ2-7; TRBD2 matches 8 bases. The CDR3 loop spans 12 amino acids. Germline V gene lookup returns CDR1 SQVTM and CDR2 ANQGSEA. Trimming took 7 bases from V and 4 from J; bases not matched to a gene: 6. The CDR3 reads CSAGLEIYEQYF. The CDR3 region has the DNA TGCAGCGCGGGACTAGAAATTTACGAGCAGTACTTC.

This clonotype occurred many times. The rearrangement joins TRBV7-6 to TRBJ2-2; TRBD2 is a possible D gene (6 bases). Germline V lookup: CDR1 SGHVS, CDR2 FNYEAQ. The CDR3 covers 16 residues. The V gene lost 1 base and the J gene lost 2 bases, with 11 bases spanning the gap. For the CDR3, the DNA is TGTGCCAGCAGCTTAGTCAGCGGGCAAAACACCGGGGAGCTGTTTTTT. Translation gives CASSLVSGQNTGELFF.

This clonotype was recorded many times. This chain uses TRBV5-1 with TRBJ2-3; possible D gene TRBD1, 6 bases. This CDR3 comprises 14 residues. The germline V and J ends were trimmed by 1 base and 1 base, with 7 bases remaining between them. CDR1 is SGHRS and CDR2 is YFSETQ in the germline V gene. In DNA, the CDR3 is TGCGCCAGCAGCTTGACAGGGCGCACAGATACGCAGTATTTT. Protein sequence: CASSLTGRTDTQYF. Looking up the rest from reference TRBV5-1 and TRBJ2-3 gives the full variable domain: KAGVTQTPRYLIKTRGQQVTLSCSPISGHRSVSWYQQTPGQGLQFLFEYFSETQRNKGNFPGRFSGRQFSNSRSEMNVSTLELGDSALYLCASSLTGRTDTQYFGPGTRLTVL.

This clonotype was picked up a small number of times. The chain combines TRBV5-4 with TRBJ2-7; 8 bases align to TRBD1. The CDR3 sequence is 15 residues long. Germline values: CDR1 SGHNT, CDR2 YYREEE (reference sequence). V lost 1 base, J lost 6 bases, and 9 bases stayed unmatched. The CDR3 nucleotides are TGTGCCAGCAGCTTGAACCGGGACAGGAGGACCGAGCAGTACTTC. This gives the protein CASSLNRDRRTEQYF.

This clonotype has a single count. Since a much larger clone is just one base distant, this may be a read error. The chain recombines TRBV7-8 with TRBJ2-1; no firm D call. Trimming pared 2 bases from V and 10 bases from J, leaving 6 bases between. CDR3 length equals 11 residues. CDR1 and CDR2 (germline): SGHVS, FQNEAQ. The CDR3 nucleotides read TGTGCCAGCAGCTTAACTCGGGAGCAGTTCTTC. This sequence encodes CASSLTREQFF.

The sample holds many counts of this clonotype. The chain links TRBV20-1 to TRBJ2-1; 7 bases line up with TRBD2. CDR1 is DFQATT, CDR2 SNEGSKA, per germline (reference sequence). The J segment lost 3 bases and the V segment lost 4 bases, leaving 6 bases of the junction unmatched. The CDR3 extends over 14 amino acids. CDR3 residues: CSATVIAGYNEQFF. CDR3 in DNA: TGCAGTGCTACGGTGATAGCGGGCTACAATGAGCAGTTCTTC.

At least ten counts were recorded for this clonotype. The chain carries TRBV20-1 and TRBJ1-5, with TRBD1 identical over 7 bases. The CDR3 is made up of 18 amino acids. The junction had 16 bases not matched to a gene; V was cut back by 0 bases and J by 5 bases. CDR1 is DFQATT, CDR2 SNEGSKA, per germline (reference sequence). CDR3 DNA sequence: TGCAGTGCTAGAGATACCCCCCCTACAGGGGCGTTTTATCAGCCCCAGCATTTT. This gives the protein CSARDTPPTGAFYQPQHF.

This clonotype occurred many times. The V gene is TRBV27, the J gene TRBJ2-1; the D is unclear. V lost 5 bases and J lost 7, with 12 bases in between. This CDR3 has 13 amino acids. Per germline, CDR1 MNHEY and CDR2 SMNVEV (reference sequence). CDR3 sequence reads: CASSPTIGNEQFF. The CDR3 region has the DNA TGTGCCAGCAGTCCAACAATTGGGAATGAGCAGTTCTTC.

This sequence joins TRBV20-1 and TRBJ2-7; D is perhaps TRBD1 or TRBD2 (6 bases each). Germline V gene sequence: CDR1 DFQATT, CDR2 SNEGSKA (reference sequence). V was shortened by 6 bases and J by 7 bases, with 19 bases between the two germline ends. The CDR3 is 13 amino acids. In nucleotides, the CDR3 is TGCAGTGCCGGGGGACAAGGGTTCTGGGAGCAGTACTTC. It encodes CSAGGQGFWEQYF.

This clonotype was recorded many times. The chain combines TRBV5-5 with TRBJ2-1; D ambiguous. This CDR3 comprises 13 residues. V shed 1 base and J shed 2 bases, with 4 bases lying between them. The germline CDR1 and CDR2 sequences are SGHKS and YYEKEE (reference sequence). This CDR3 reads CASSLSPYNEQFF. The CDR3 DNA reads TGTGCCAGCAGCTTGTCCCCCTACAATGAGCAGTTCTTC. Complete variable domain (other parts from reference TRBV5-5 and TRBJ2-1): DAGVTQSPTHLIKTRGQQVTLRCSPISGHKSVSWYQQVLGQGPQFIFQYYEKEERGRGNFPDRFSARQFPNYSSELNVNALLLGDSALYLCASSLSPYNEQFFGPGTRLTVL.

A few counts support this clonotype. V is TRBV6-1 and J is TRBJ2-7, with a possible D match to TRBD2 (6 bases). V shed 6 bases and J shed 3 bases, with 15 bases lying between them. Germline CDR1 and CDR2: MNHNS and SASEGT. The CDR3 spans 14 residues. CDR3 in amino acids: CASRGEVGSYEQYF. The DNA for the CDR3 is TGTGCCAGCAGGGGCGAGGTCGGGAGCTACGAGCAGTACTTC.

The CDR3 bases are TGCGCCAGCAGCCAGCCACAGGGGGTGCAGTACTTC. It yields the protein CASSQPQGVQYF. V and J are TRBV4-1 and TRBJ2-7; TRBD1 agrees at 8 bases. V was clipped by 3 bases and J by 9 bases; unmatched bases: 4. Germline CDR1 MGHRA, CDR2 YSYEKL. CDR3 length: 12 residues.

This clonotype was counted at least ten times. The chain links TRBV20-1 to TRBJ1-1, with a tentative D call TRBD1 (5 bases). V was shortened by 3 bases and J by 2 bases, with 13 bases between the two germline ends. CDR1 is DFQATT and CDR2 is SNEGSKA in the germline V gene (reference sequence). The CDR3 is 14 residues long. CDR3 bases: TGCAGTGCTAGGCGCTTGGGGCGAAACACTGAAGCTTTCTTT. Translated: CSARRLGRNTEAFF.